This T cell receptor beta chain derives from a study of blood T cell repertoires in COVID-19. Study-level information: Acute and convalescent COVID-19 samples came from the United States, Italy and Spain.

The germline V gene has CDR1 LNHDA and CDR2 SQIVND (reference sequence). The V and J ends lost 7 bases and 8 bases, in that order; junction bases with no gene match: 15. This CDR3 comprises 16 residues. Source study methods: Reference gene primer amplification gave nucleated cell count estimates. Clones were sequenced by immunoSEQ multiplex PCR, and TCRdb holds only the in-frame ones, with some missing. The D gene and trimming were derived from the DNA, and the V and J assignments and clone size from that table. This table holds around 290,000 clones, around 88% found once. This clone turned up a few times.

The material sequenced was peripheral blood. The chain joins TRBV19 to TRBJ2-2; 8 bases are a match to TRBD1. The clonotype originates from a man in his forties or fifties with acute or convalescent COVID-19. The CDR3 protein is CASNVQGAAPTGELFF. The DNA for the CDR3 is TGTGCCAGTAACGTTCAGGGGGCGGCCCCCACGGGGGAGCTGTTTTTT. Using reference TRBV19 and TRBJ2-2 for the parts outside the CDR3, the full variable domain is DGGITQSPKYLFRKEGQNVTLSCEQNLNHDAMYWYRQDPGQGLRLIYYSQIVNDFQKGDIAEGYSVSREKKESFPLTVTSAQKNPTAFYLCASNVQGAAPTGELFFGEGSRLTVL.